A selection of T cell receptor beta chains follows, all from one sample in a study of HIV-infected patients and healthy controls. From the 5' RACE reads, TCRdb called clonotypes with MiXCR, one entry per CDR3 protein. This table has over 15,000 distinct CDR3 sequences, around 9.1% appearing once. The sample was blood. All receptors derive from an adult in good health. CDR3s include the opening cysteine and the closing phenylalanine or tryptophan. The D gene is left open where the match is weak. Some rows have no size entry. The others give once, few or many, or a class for an expanded clone.

J gene,V gene,clone size,CDR3 length,D gene,CDR3 DNA,CDR3 protein
TRBJ2-5,TRBV14,few,14,-,TGTGCCAGCAGCCAAGTCACGGGACCCGGGACCCAGTACTTC,CASSQVTGPGTQYF
TRBJ2-7,TRBV20-1,medium-sized,13,TRBD2,TGCAGTGCGACTTTGCGGGAGCCCCACGAGCAGTACTTC,CSATLREPHEQYF
TRBJ1-5,TRBV2,few,15,TRBD1,TGTGCCAGCAGGTATCCGGGACAGGGAGTTCAGCCCCAGCATTTT,CASRYPGQGVQPQHF
TRBJ2-2,TRBV18,few,16,TRBD1,TGTGCCAGCTCAAGCCGGGACAGGGGGCCGAGCGGGGAGCTGTTTTTT,CASSSRDRGPSGELFF
TRBJ2-7,TRBV28,many,15,-,TGTGCCAGCAGTTTATTCAGGGGAAAGGCCTACGAGCAGTACTTC,CASSLFRGKAYEQYF
TRBJ2-5,TRBV20-1,many,13,-,TGCAGTGCTAGGCGAGTGGGGGAAGAGACCCAGTACTTC,CSARRVGEETQYF
TRBJ1-5,TRBV6-2/TRBV6-3,medium-sized,13,TRBD1,TGTGCCAGCAGGACAGGGATTTTACAGCCCCAGCATTTT,CASRTGILQPQHF
TRBJ2-7,TRBV11-2,many,13,TRBD1,TGTGCCAGCAGCCGACAGGGCTCGGGGGAGCAGTACTTC,CASSRQGSGEQYF
TRBJ2-7,TRBV6-5,medium-sized,18,TRBD1,TGTGCCAGCAGTTCACCGGGGACAGGGTACTCAAGCTCCTACGAGCAGTACTTC,CASSSPGTGYSSSYEQYF
TRBJ2-5,TRBV2,many,17,TRBD1,TGTGCCAGCAGCGCAGTAAGACAGGGGGATGCTAGAGAGACCCAGTACTTC,CASSAVRQGDARETQYF
TRBJ2-1,TRBV13,many,14,TRBD2,TGTGCCAGCAGCCCGCGGACTAGCTACAATGAGCAGTTCTTC,CASSPRTSYNEQFF
TRBJ2-5,TRBV18,-,13,-,TGTGCCAGCTCACCTGACTACCAAGAGACCCAGTACTTC,CASSPDYQETQYF
TRBJ1-1,TRBV19,many,14,TRBD1,TGTGCCAGTAACACCAGGGGGGCGCGGACTGAAGCTTTCTTT,CASNTRGARTEAFF
TRBJ2-4,TRBV20-1,many,14,TRBD2,TGCAGTGCTGCGGTGCGGGAGGGCCCGAACATTCAGTACTTC,CSAAVREGPNIQYF
TRBJ2-4,TRBV2,many,11,-,TGTGCCAGCAGTGTTACCCATCAGTGGTACTTC,CASSVTHQWYF
TRBJ1-3,TRBV12-3/TRBV12-4,few,12,-,TGTGCCAGCAGTTTTGCTGGAAACACCATATATTTT,CASSFAGNTIYF
TRBJ2-1,TRBV20-1,medium-sized,17,TRBD2,TGCAGTGCCCGAGAGGAAATAGCGGGAGGGCCGGGCTATGAGCAGTTCTTC,CSAREEIAGGPGYEQFF
TRBJ2-4,TRBV19,few,16,-,TGTGCCAGTAGTTATACGCGGGGCCAGGGTAGAAACATTCAGTACTTC,CASSYTRGQGRNIQYF
TRBJ2-1,TRBV4-3,-,17,-,TGCGCCAGCAGCCAAGATGGGTACGGGTCTTCCTACAATGAGCAGTTCTTC,CASSQDGYGSSYNEQFF
TRBJ2-7,TRBV2,many,13,-,TGTGCCAGCAGTGGCTCAGGGGCCCACGAGCAGTACTTC,CASSGSGAHEQYF
TRBJ2-7,TRBV10-1,medium-sized,12,-,TGCGCCAGCAGTGATGAGGTTTTCGAGCAGTACTTC,CASSDEVFEQYF
TRBJ2-1,TRBV5-4,many,17,TRBD2,TGTGCCAGCAGCCAGGGGATTGGACTAGCGGGAGACAATGAGCAGTTCTTC,CASSQGIGLAGDNEQFF
TRBJ2-3,TRBV20-1,many,16,TRBD1,TGCAGTGCCGAGACTTTGGGACAGGGAGATGCAGATACGCAGTATTTT,CSAETLGQGDADTQYF
TRBJ2-7,TRBV4-1,medium-sized,15,-,TGCGCCAGCAGCCAAGATGCAGCGGATGCCTACGAGCAGTACTTC,CASSQDAADAYEQYF
TRBJ1-5,TRBV7-2,many,16,TRBD1,TGTGCCAGCAGCTTTATGACAGGGGGTACCAATCAGCCCCAGCATTTT,CASSFMTGGTNQPQHF
TRBJ2-2,TRBV5-6,medium-sized,15,-,TGTGCCAGCAGCTTGCCGGGGTTAAACACCGGGGAGCTGTTTTTT,CASSLPGLNTGELFF
TRBJ2-3,TRBV19,many,18,TRBD2,TGTGCCAGTAGAAGTCTAGCGGGAGGTGGAGGCGGCACAGATACGCAGTATTTT,CASRSLAGGGGGTDTQYF
TRBJ2-5,TRBV7-6,many,13,TRBD1,TGTGCCAGCAGCTTACCCTCGGGACAGGTTCAGTACTTC,CASSLPSGQVQYF
TRBJ2-2,TRBV20-1,few,14,-,TGCAGTGCTCAAAAAATGGAGAACACCGGGGAGCTGTTTTTT,CSAQKMENTGELFF
TRBJ2-1,TRBV7-2,few,18,TRBD2,TGTGCCAGCAGCTTAGTGGGAACTAGCGGAGACGTCTACAATGAGCAGTTCTTC,CASSLVGTSGDVYNEQFF
TRBJ2-7,TRBV3-1,medium-sized,13,-,TGTGCCAGCAGCCAAGATGGGTCCTACGAGCAGTACTTC,CASSQDGSYEQYF
TRBJ2-4,TRBV4-1,few,18,TRBD2,TGCGCCAGCAGCCCGGGACTAGCGGGAGGGCTGGTCAAAAACATTCAGTACTTC,CASSPGLAGGLVKNIQYF
TRBJ2-1,TRBV29-1,-,14,-,TGCAGCGTACGTTTTCTAGTTTTCCACAATGAGCAGTTCTTC,CSVRFLVFHNEQFF
TRBJ2-7,TRBV4-3,many,16,-,TGCGCCAGCAGCCAAGATGTCCCGGCTCCAGGCTACGAGCAGTACTTC,CASSQDVPAPGYEQYF